The T cell receptor beta chain under discussion was sequenced for a study of blood T cells in healthy people across ages. Germline CDR1 SGHTA, CDR2 FQGNSA. With V trimmed by 4 bases and J by 5 bases, 11 bases remained unmatched. The CDR3 runs to 16 residues. Primers used in a second PCR of about 6 to 11 cycles were a sample-barcoded 5' primer and a J-beta primer mix. Each CDR3 protein gets one entry after TCRdb re-called the 5' RACE reads with MiXCR. This table holds 600,000 to 1,000,000 distinct CDR3 sequences, 58% found once. Specimen: blood. The chain combines TRBV7-2 with TRBJ2-5, with 9 bases aligning to TRBD2. The sequence was collected from a man aged 30 to 45 in good health. DNA for the CDR3: TGTGCCAGCAGCTGGAAGGGCGGGAGGGCCACGGAGACCCAGTACTTC. Protein product: CASSWKGGRATETQYF.